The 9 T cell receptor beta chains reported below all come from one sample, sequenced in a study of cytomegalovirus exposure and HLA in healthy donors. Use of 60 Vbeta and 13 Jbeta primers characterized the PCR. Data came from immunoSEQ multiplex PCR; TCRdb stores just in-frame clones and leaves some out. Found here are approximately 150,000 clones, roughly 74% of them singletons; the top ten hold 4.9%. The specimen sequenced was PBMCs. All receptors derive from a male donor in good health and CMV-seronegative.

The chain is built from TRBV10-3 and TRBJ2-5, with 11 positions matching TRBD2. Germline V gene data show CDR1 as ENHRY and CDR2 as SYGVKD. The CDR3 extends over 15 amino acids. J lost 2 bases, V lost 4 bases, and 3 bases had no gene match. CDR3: CAISGSGRGQETQYF. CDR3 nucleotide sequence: TGTGCCATCAGTGGTAGCGGGAGGGGACAAGAGACCCAGTACTTC.

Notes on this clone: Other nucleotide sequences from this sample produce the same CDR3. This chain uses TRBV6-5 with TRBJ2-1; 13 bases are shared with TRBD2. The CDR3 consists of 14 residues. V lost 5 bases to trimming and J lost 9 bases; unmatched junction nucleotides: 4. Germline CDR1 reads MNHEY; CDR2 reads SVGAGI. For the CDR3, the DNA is TGTGCCAGCAGTAAGGGACTAGCGGGATCTGAGCAGTTCTTC. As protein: CASSKGLAGSEQFF.

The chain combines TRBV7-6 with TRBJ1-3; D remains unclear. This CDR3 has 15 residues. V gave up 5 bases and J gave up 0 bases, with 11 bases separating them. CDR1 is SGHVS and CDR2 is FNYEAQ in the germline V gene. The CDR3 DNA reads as TGTGCCAGCAGCCCGGACTCGAGCTCTGGAAACACCATATATTTT. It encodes CASSPDSSSGNTIYF.

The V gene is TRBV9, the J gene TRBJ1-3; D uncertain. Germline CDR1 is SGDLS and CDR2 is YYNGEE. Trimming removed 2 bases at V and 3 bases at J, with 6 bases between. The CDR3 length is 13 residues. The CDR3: CASSVRGGNTIYF. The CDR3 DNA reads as TGTGCCAGCAGCGTGCGGGGTGGAAACACCATATATTTT. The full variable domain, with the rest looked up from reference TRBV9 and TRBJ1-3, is DSGVTQTPKHLITATGQRVTLRCSPRSGDLSVYWYQQSLDQGLQFLIQYYNGEERAKGNILERFSAQQFPDLHSELNLSSLELGDSALYFCASSVRGGNTIYFGEGSWLTVV.

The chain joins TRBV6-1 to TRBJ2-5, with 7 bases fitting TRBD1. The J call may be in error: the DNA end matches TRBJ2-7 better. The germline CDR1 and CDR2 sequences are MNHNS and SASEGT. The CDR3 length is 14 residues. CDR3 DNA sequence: TGTGCCAGCAGAGGGAGCCAGGGGGCCTACGAGCAGTACTTC. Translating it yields CASRGSQGAYEQYF.

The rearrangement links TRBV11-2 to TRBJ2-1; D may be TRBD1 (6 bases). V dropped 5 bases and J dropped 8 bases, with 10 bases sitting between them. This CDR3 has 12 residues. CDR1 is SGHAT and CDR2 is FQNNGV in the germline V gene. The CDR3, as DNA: TGTGCCAGCAGCCAACAGGGACATGAGCAGTTCTTC. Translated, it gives CASSQQGHEQFF.

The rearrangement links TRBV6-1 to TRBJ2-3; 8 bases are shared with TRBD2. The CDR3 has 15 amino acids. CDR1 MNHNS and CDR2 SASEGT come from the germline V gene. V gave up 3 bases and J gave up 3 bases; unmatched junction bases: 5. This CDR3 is CASSEPGLVTDTQYF. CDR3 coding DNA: TGTGCCAGCAGTGAGCCGGGACTAGTGACAGATACGCAGTATTTT.

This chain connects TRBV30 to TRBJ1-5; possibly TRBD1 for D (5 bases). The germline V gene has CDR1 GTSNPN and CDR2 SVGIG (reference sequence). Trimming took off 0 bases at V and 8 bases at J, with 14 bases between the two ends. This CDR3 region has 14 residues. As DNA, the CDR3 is TGTGCCTGGAGTGTTTCGGGGTCGGGGGAGCCCCAGCATTTT. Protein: CAWSVSGSGEPQHF.

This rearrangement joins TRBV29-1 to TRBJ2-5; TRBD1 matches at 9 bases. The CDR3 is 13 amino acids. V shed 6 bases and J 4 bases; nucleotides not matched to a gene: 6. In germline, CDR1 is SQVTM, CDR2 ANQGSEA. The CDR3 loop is CSVSQGAGETQYF. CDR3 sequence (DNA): TGCAGCGTCTCACAGGGGGCCGGAGAGACCCAGTACTTC.